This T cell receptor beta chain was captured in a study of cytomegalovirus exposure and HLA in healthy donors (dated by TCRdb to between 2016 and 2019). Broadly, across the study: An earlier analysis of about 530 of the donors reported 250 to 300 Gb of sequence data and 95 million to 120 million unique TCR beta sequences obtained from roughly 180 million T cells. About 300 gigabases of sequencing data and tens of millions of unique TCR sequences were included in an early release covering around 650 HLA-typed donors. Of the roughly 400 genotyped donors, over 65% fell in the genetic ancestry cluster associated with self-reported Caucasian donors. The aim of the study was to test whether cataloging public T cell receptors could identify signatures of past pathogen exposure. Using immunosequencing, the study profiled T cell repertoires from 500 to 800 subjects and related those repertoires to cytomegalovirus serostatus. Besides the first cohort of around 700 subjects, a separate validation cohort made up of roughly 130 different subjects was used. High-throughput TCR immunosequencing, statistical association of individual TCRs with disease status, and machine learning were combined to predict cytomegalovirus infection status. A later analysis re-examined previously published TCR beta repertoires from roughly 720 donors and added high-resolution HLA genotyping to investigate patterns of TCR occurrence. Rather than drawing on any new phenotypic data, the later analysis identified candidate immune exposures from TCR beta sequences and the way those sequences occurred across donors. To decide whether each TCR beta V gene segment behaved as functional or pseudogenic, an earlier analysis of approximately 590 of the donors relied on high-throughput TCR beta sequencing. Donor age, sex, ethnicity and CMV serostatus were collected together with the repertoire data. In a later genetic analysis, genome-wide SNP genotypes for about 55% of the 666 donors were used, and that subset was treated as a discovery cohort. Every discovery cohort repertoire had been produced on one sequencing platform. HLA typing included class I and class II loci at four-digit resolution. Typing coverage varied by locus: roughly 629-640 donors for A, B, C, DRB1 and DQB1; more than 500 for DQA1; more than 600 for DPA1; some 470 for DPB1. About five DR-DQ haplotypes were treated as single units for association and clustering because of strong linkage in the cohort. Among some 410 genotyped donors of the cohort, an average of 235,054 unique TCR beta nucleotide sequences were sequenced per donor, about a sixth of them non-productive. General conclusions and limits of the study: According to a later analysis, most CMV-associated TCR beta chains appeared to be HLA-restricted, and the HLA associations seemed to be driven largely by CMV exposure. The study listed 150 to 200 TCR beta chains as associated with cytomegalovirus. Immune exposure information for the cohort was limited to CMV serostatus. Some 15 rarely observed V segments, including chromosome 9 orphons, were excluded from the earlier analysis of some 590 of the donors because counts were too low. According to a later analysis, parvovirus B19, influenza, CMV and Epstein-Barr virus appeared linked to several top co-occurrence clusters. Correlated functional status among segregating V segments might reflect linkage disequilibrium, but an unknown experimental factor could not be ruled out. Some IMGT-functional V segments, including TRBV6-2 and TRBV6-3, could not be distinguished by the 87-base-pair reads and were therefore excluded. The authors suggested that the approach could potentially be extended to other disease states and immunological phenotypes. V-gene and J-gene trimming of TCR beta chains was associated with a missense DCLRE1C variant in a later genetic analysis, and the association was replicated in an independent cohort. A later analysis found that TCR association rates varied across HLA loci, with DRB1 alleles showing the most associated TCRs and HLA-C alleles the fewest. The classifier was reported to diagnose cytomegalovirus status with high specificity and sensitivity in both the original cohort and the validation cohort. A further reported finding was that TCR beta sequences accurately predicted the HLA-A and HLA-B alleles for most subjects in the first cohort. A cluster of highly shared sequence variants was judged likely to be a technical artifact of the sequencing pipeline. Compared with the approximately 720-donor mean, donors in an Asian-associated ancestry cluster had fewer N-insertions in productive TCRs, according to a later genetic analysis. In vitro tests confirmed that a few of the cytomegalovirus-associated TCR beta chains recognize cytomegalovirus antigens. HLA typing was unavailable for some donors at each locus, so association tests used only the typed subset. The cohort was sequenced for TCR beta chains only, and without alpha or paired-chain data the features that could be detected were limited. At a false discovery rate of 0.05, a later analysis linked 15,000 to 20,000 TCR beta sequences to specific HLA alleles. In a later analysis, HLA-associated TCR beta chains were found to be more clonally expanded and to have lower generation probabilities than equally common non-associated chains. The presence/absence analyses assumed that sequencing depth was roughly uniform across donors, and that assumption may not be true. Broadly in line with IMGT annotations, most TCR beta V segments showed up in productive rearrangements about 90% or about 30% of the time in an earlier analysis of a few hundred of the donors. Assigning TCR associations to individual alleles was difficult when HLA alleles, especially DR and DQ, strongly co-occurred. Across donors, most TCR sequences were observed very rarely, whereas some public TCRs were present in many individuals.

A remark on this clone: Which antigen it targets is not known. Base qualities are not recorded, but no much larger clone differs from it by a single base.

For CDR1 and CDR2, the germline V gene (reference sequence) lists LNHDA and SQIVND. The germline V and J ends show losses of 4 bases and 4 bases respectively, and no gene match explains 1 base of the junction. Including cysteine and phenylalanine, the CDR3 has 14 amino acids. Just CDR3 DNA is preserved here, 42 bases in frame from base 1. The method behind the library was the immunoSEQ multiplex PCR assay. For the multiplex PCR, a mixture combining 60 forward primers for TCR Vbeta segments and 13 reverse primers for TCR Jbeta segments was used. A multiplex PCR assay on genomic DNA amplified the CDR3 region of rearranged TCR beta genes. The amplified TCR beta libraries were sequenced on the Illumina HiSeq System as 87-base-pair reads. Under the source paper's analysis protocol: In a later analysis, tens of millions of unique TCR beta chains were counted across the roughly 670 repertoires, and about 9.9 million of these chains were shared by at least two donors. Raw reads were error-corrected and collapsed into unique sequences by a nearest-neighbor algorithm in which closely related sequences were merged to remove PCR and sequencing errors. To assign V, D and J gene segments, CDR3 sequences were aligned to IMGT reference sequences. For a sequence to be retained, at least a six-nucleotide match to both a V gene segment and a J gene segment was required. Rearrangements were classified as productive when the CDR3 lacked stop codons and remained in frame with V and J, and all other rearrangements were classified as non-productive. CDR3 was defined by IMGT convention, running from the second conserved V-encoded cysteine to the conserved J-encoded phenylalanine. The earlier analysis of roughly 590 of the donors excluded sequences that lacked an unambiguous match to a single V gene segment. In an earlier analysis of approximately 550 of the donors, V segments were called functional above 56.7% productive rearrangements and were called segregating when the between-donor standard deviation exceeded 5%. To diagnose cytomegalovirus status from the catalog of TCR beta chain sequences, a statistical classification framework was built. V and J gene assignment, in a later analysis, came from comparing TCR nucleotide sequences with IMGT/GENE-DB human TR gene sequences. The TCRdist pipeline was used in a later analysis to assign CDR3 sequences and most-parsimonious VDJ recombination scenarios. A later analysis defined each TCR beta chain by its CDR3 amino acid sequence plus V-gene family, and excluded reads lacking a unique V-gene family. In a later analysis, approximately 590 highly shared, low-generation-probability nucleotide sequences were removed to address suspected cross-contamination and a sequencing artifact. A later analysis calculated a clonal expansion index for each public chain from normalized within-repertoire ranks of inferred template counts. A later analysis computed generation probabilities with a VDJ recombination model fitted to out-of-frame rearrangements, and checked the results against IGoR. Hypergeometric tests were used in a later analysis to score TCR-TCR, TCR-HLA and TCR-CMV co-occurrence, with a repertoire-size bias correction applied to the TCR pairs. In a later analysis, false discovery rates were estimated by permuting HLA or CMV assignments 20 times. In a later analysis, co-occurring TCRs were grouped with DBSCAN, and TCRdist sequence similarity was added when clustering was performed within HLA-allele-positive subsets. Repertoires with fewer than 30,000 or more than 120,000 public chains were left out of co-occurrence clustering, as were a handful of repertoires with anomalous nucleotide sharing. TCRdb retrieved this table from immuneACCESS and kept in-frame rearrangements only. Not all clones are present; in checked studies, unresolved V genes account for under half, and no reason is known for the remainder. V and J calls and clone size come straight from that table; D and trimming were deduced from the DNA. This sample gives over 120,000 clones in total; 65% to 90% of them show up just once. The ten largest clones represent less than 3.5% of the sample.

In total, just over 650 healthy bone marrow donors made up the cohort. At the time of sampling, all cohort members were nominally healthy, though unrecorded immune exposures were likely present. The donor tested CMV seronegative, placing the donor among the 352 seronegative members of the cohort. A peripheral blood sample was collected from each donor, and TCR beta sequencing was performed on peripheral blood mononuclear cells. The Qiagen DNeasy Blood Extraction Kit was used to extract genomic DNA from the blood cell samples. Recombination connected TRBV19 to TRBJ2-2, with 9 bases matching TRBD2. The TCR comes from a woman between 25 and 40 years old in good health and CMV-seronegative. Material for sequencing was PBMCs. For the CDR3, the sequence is CASSSGGATGELFF. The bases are TGTGCCAGTAGTAGCGGGGGGGCCACCGGGGAGCTGTTTTTT.